Following are 27 T cell receptor beta chains from one sample sequenced in a study of shared clonotypes between healthy human individuals. The assay was immunoSEQ multiplex PCR, and TCRdb's table has in-frame clones only and misses some. The table lists roughly 2.5 million clones, about 92% of them singletons. Sample: naive CD4+ T cells sorted from blood. Subset reported: CD45RA+ positively selected. These receptors were obtained from a man aged 18 to 29 in good health.

This rearrangement joins TRBV2 to TRBJ2-3; 9 bases map to TRBD1. Germline CDR1 reads SNHLY; CDR2 reads FYNNEI. Losses at the gene ends were 1 base for V and 9 bases for J; bases not matched to a gene: 5. The CDR3 is made up of 14 amino acids. In DNA, the CDR3 is TGTGCCAGCAGTGAAGTGACAGGGGGAGGGACGCAGTATTTT. Translated, it gives CASSEVTGGGTQYF.

About this clone: The same CDR3 is also encoded by other DNA sequences in this sample. V usage is TRBV30 and J usage is TRBJ1-3; no clear D gene. Germline values: CDR1 GTSNPN, CDR2 SVGIG (reference sequence). CDR3 length: 13 amino acids. V shed 1 base and J shed 0 bases, with 4 bases lying between them. CDR3 in amino acids: CAWSGDSGNTIYF. As DNA, the CDR3 is TGTGCCTGGAGTGGGGACTCTGGAAACACCATATATTTT. Full variable domain (missing parts from reference TRBV30 and TRBJ1-3): SQTIHQWPATLVQPVGSPLSLECTVEGTSNPNLYWYRQAAGRGLQLLFYSVGIGQISSEVPQNLSASRPQDRQFILSSKKLLLSDSGFYLCAWSGDSGNTIYFGEGSWLTVV.

Only one count was recorded for this clone. The chain recombines TRBV7-9 with TRBJ2-5; no firm D call. The CDR3 extends over 12 amino acids. Germline loops: CDR1 SEHNR, CDR2 FQNEAQ (reference sequence). Trimming cost V 5 bases and J 6 bases, with 10 bases left between them. DNA of the CDR3: TGTGCCAGCAGCCAAGCGATCCAGACCCAGTACTTC. This codes for CASSQAIQTQYF. The full variable domain, in which reference TRBV7-9 and TRBJ2-5 provide the parts outside the CDR3, is DTGVSQNPRHKITKRGQNVTFRCDPISEHNRLYWYRQTLGQGPEFLTYFQNEAQLEKSRLLSDRFSAERPKGSFSTLEIQRTEQGDSAMYLCASSQAIQTQYFGPGTRLLVL.

The rearrangement joins TRBV4-1 to TRBJ1-6; 7 bases align to TRBD1. Germline-derived CDR1 and CDR2 are MGHRA and YSYEKL. The CDR3 runs 14 residues. Trimming at V came to 3 bases and at J to 7 bases, leaving 3 bases not matched to a gene. In DNA form, the CDR3 reads TGCGCCAGCAGCCATGGGACAGCCAATTCACCCCTCCACTTT. Translation: CASSHGTANSPLHF.

The gene calls are TRBV4-3 and TRBJ2-5; perhaps TRBD2 as D (5 bases). V was trimmed by 1 base and J by 5 bases, leaving 8 bases between them. Germline CDR1 and CDR2: LGHNA and YSLEER. The CDR3 extends over 13 amino acids. As DNA, the CDR3 is TGCGCCAGCAGCCAAGGGCCGGGGGAGACCCAGTACTTC. Protein product: CASSQGPGETQYF.

The genes are TRBV15 and TRBJ2-2; D might be TRBD2 (7 bases). The CDR3 is made up of 18 amino acids. CDR1 is LNHNV and CDR2 is YYDKDF in the germline V gene (reference sequence). Trimming pared 0 bases from V and 5 bases from J, leaving 19 bases between. CDR3 loop: CATSRERFRGASTGELFF. The CDR3 DNA sequence: TGTGCCACCAGCAGAGAAAGGTTTCGGGGGGCCTCAACCGGGGAGCTGTTTTTT. The full variable domain, in which reference TRBV15 and TRBJ2-2 provide the parts outside the CDR3, is DAMVIQNPRYQVTQFGKPVTLSCSQTLNHNVMYWYQQKSSQAPKLLFHYYDKDFNNEADTPDNFQSRRPNTSFCFLDIRSPGLGDTAMYLCATSRERFRGASTGELFFGEGSRLTVL.

J is TRBJ2-1 and V is TRBV7-9; 8 bases map to TRBD2. Germline lookup yields CDR1 SEHNR and CDR2 FQNEAQ (reference sequence). V gave up 4 bases and J gave up 7 bases; unmatched junction bases: 12. CDR3 size: 16 residues. CDR3 sequence reads: CASSSGLAVPSNEQFF. DNA for the CDR3: TGTGCCAGCAGCTCAGGACTAGCCGTACCCTCGAATGAGCAGTTCTTC.

The rearrangement joins TRBV5-1 to TRBJ2-7, with D unclear. The CDR3 extends over 15 amino acids. The germline gives CDR1 SGHRS, CDR2 YFSETQ. Trimming removed 2 bases from V and 1 base from J, with 13 bases in between. The CDR3, as DNA: TGCGCCAGCAGCTTCGTGCAGGTGGGTTCCTACGAGCAGTACTTC. Translating gives CASSFVQVGSYEQYF.

The chain has TRBV6-5 and TRBJ2-5; TRBD1 agrees at 11 bases. The germline V gene encodes CDR1 MNHEY and CDR2 SVGAGI. The CDR3 totals 15 residues. Germline trimming cut 6 bases from V and 1 base from J; bases unmatched to any gene: 4. CDR3 sequence (DNA): TGTGCCAGCAGGACCGGGACAGGGGGCCAAGAGACCCAGTACTTC. The encoded protein is CASRTGTGGQETQYF.

The chain carries TRBV11-2 and TRBJ2-7; the match to TRBD1 covers 7 bases. In germline, CDR1 is SGHAT, CDR2 FQNNGV. V shed 5 bases, J shed 0 bases, and the junction held 7 bases outside the gene matches. The CDR3 spans 15 residues. In nucleotides, the CDR3 is TGTGCCAGCAGCAAAGGACAGGCCATCTCCTACGAGCAGTACTTC. It encodes CASSKGQAISYEQYF.

The chain has TRBV6-6 and TRBJ1-3; 9 positions match TRBD1. In germline, CDR1 is MNHNY, CDR2 SVGAGI (reference sequence). J gave up 9 bases and V 0 bases, and 3 bases lay outside the gene matches. There are 14 residues in the CDR3. The CDR3 DNA follows: TGTGCCAGCAGTTACTCGACAGGGGGGGGCACCATATATTTT. It codes for CASSYSTGGGTIYF.

This clone is a singleton in its sample. The same CDR3 is also encoded by other DNA sequences in this sample. The rearrangement links TRBV5-1 to TRBJ1-1, with 7 bases that match TRBD1. CDR3 length equals 14 residues. Germline V gene sequence: CDR1 SGHRS, CDR2 YFSETQ. Trimming cost V 3 bases and J 1 base; bases outside gene matches: 3. The CDR3 reads CASSWAGGNTEAFF. CDR3 DNA: TGCGCCAGCAGCTGGGCAGGGGGGAACACTGAAGCTTTCTTT.

V usage is TRBV19 and J usage is TRBJ1-2; TRBD1 might be the D (6 bases). V lost 9 bases and J 4 bases, leaving 18 bases between the germline ends. There are 14 residues in the CDR3. The germline V gene encodes CDR1 LNHDA and CDR2 SQIVND (reference sequence). CDR3 coding DNA: TGTGCCAGCCAAAGGACAGTTCTAGTCTATGGCTACACCTTC. This gives the protein CASQRTVLVYGYTF.

The gene calls are TRBV19 and TRBJ1-5; D is ambiguous. Germline lookup yields CDR1 LNHDA and CDR2 SQIVND (reference sequence). Trimming cost V 11 bases and J 0 bases, with 8 bases left between them. CDR3 size: 12 residues. The CDR3 DNA reads as TGTGCCCCACCGGCTAGCAATCAGCCCCAGCATTTT. Encoded protein: CAPPASNQPQHF.

V gene TRBV4-3 combines with J gene TRBJ2-3, with 11 bases lining up with TRBD2. The germline V gene has CDR1 LGHNA and CDR2 YSLEER. This CDR3 is 17 amino acids long. V trimming: 3 bases; J trimming: 2 bases; junction bases outside the gene matches: 7. CDR3 coding DNA: TGCGCCAGCAGCCAGGAGGGACTAGCGGCCAACACAGATACGCAGTATTTT. Encoded protein: CASSQEGLAANTDTQYF.

The J gene is TRBJ2-1, the V gene TRBV10-2; possible D gene TRBD2, 5 bases. Germline CDR1 and CDR2: WSHSY and SAAADI. The CDR3 loop spans 12 amino acids. V was trimmed by 3 bases and J by 7 bases, leaving 7 bases between them. The CDR3 loop reads CASSELVNEQFF. The CDR3, as DNA: TGCGCCAGCAGTGAACTAGTTAATGAGCAGTTCTTC.

The rearrangement uses TRBV5-4 and TRBJ2-2; 8 positions agree with TRBD2. CDR3 length equals 16 residues. Germline values: CDR1 SGHNT, CDR2 YYREEE (reference sequence). J lost 1 base, V lost 3 bases, and 5 bases had no gene match. CDR3 sequence reads: CASSSIAGKNTGELFF. CDR3 DNA sequence: TGTGCCAGCAGCTCCATAGCGGGAAAGAACACCGGGGAGCTGTTTTTT.

The rearrangement joins TRBV6-1 to TRBJ2-2; D may be TRBD1 (6 bases). The CDR3 sequence is 15 residues long. Trimming left V 6 bases short and J 4 bases short, with 15 bases between. The germline gives CDR1 MNHNS, CDR2 SASEGT. In nucleotides, the CDR3 is TGTGCCAGCAGGCCAGGGGCTGATGTCACCGGGGAGCTGTTTTTT. It is translated as CASRPGADVTGELFF.

The chain employs TRBV27 and TRBJ2-7; D might be TRBD1 (5 bases). The CDR3 sequence is 13 residues long. Per the germline V gene, CDR1 is MNHEY and CDR2 is SMNVEV (reference sequence). The V gene lost 5 bases and the J gene lost 3 bases, with 11 bases spanning the gap. CDR3 sequence (DNA): TGTGCCAGCAGTCGGTCAGGGTGCTACGAGCAGTACTTC. Protein sequence: CASSRSGCYEQYF.

This chain links TRBV7-2 with TRBJ2-1, with D tentatively TRBD2 (6 bases). Germline CDR1 SGHTA, CDR2 FQGNSA. Deletions cut 5 bases from V and 4 bases from J, with 12 bases between. The CDR3 is 14 amino acids. For the CDR3, the DNA is TGTGCCAGCAGCCACAGCGGAGGGTACAATGAGCAGTTCTTC. Amino acids: CASSHSGGYNEQFF.

CDR3 residues: CASGQGLGSPLHF. CDR3 nucleotide sequence: TGTGCCAGCGGGCAGGGTCTGGGTTCACCCCTCCACTTT. This rearrangement joins TRBV6-5 to TRBJ1-6; possibly TRBD1 for D (5 bases). From germline, CDR1 is MNHEY and CDR2 SVGAGI. V lost 8 bases, J lost 9 bases, and 14 bases lay in between. There are 13 residues in the CDR3.

This chain uses TRBV13 with TRBJ2-3, with 7 bases lining up with TRBD1. This CDR3 is 16 amino acids long. V lost 5 bases and J lost 2; bases outside the gene matches: 10. Germline V gives CDR1 PRHDT, CDR2 FYEKMQ (reference sequence). CDR3 nucleotides: TGTGCCAGCAGCCTCCGGACAGGTTATTCCACAGATACGCAGTATTTT. Protein product: CASSLRTGYSTDTQYF.

The chain carries TRBV4-3 and TRBJ2-3; no definite D call. Germline-derived CDR1 and CDR2 are LGHNA and YSLEER. This CDR3 spans 14 amino acids. V lost 1 base to trimming and J lost 2 bases, with 7 bases between them. CDR3 DNA sequence: TGCGCCAGCAGCCAAGGACGGTCCACAGATACGCAGTATTTT. This gives the protein CASSQGRSTDTQYF.

With respect to this clone: Additional DNA sequences in this sample encode the identical CDR3. The rearrangement uses TRBV6-5 and TRBJ2-7, with D possibly TRBD1 on 6 matching bases. The CDR3 has 14 amino acids. CDR1 is MNHEY, CDR2 SVGAGI, per germline. Deletions cut 0 bases from V and 2 bases from J, with 8 bases between. The CDR3 here is CASSYSPGAYEQYF. The CDR3 nucleotides read TGTGCCAGCAGTTACTCGCCAGGGGCCTACGAGCAGTACTTC.

J is TRBJ1-2 and V is TRBV7-2, with a possible D match to TRBD1 (6 bases). CDR3 size: 15 residues. With 1 base removed from V and 7 bases from J, the gap between germline ends came to 16 bases. From germline, CDR1 is SGHTA and CDR2 FQGNSA. In DNA form, the CDR3 reads TGTGCCAGCAGCTTAGGAGACAGGATTCTCCGTGGCTACACCTTC. Its translation is CASSLGDRILRGYTF.

This clone has at least ten counts. The rearrangement joins TRBV4-3 to TRBJ2-1, with 11 bases matching TRBD1. Germline V gene sequence: CDR1 LGHNA, CDR2 YSLEER. This CDR3 has 16 residues. The V and J ends lost 0 bases and 7 bases, in that order; junction bases with no gene match: 5. CDR3 in DNA: TGCGCCAGCAGCCAAGAAACCGGGACAGGGGGAAATGAGCAGTTCTTC. Translated: CASSQETGTGGNEQFF.

V gene TRBV4-2 combines with J gene TRBJ2-7; TRBD2 agrees at 7 bases. Germline V lookup: CDR1 LGHNA, CDR2 YNFKEQ. CDR3 length: 16 amino acids. V was clipped by 0 bases and J by 0 bases; unmatched bases: 5. CDR3 bases: TGTGCCAGCAGCCAAGATCTGGGGGGGGTCTCCTACGAGCAGTACTTC. It encodes CASSQDLGGVSYEQYF.